Below, 21 T cell receptor beta chains from the same sample are listed, as sequenced in a study of blood T cell repertoires in COVID-19. The assay was immunoSEQ multiplex PCR, and TCRdb's table has in-frame clones only and misses some. The data show about 190,000 clones, less than 90% seen once. Sequenced material: peripheral blood. The receptors shown here come from a man in his sixties or seventies with active or convalescent COVID-19.

V is TRBV9 and J is TRBJ2-7, with 12 bases aligning to TRBD2. CDR1 is SGDLS and CDR2 is YYNGEE in the germline V gene. The trim removed 4 bases at V and 2 bases at J, leaving 10 bases unmatched. The CDR3 runs to 17 residues. CDR3 region: CASSLGASGGGTYEQYF. DNA for the CDR3: TGTGCCAGCAGCCTCGGCGCTAGCGGGGGGGGCACCTACGAGCAGTACTTC. Full variable domain (remainder filled in from reference TRBV9 and TRBJ2-7): DSGVTQTPKHLITATGQRVTLRCSPRSGDLSVYWYQQSLDQGLQFLIQYYNGEERAKGNILERFSAQQFPDLHSELNLSSLELGDSALYFCASSLGASGGGTYEQYFGPGTRLTVT.

The V and J genes are TRBV9 and TRBJ2-7, with D maybe TRBD1 (6 bases). The germline gives CDR1 SGDLS, CDR2 YYNGEE. The CDR3 extends over 13 amino acids. V was pared by 0 bases and J by 7 bases, with 11 bases between. The CDR3 region has the DNA TGTGCCAGCAGCGTAGGTGCAGGGGAAGAGCAGTACTTC. Amino acid sequence: CASSVGAGEEQYF.

The chain combines TRBV7-2 with TRBJ1-4, with D unclear. This CDR3 contains 15 residues. V was pared by 5 bases and J by 0 bases, with 10 bases between. From germline, CDR1 is SGHTA and CDR2 FQGNSA. This CDR3 is CASSDHRATNEKLFF. In DNA form, the CDR3 reads TGTGCCAGCAGCGACCACAGAGCAACTAATGAAAAACTGTTTTTT.

This clone was seen more than once but under ten times. Here the CDR3 reads CASSLPGHYGYTF. The CDR3 DNA follows: TGTGCCAGCAGTTTACCAGGGCACTATGGCTACACCTTC. This chain links TRBV28 with TRBJ1-2; maybe TRBD1 (5 bases). Trimming cost V 2 bases and J 3 bases, with 7 bases left between them. Germline V gene sequence: CDR1 MDHEN, CDR2 SYDVKM. The CDR3 runs 13 residues.

The V call is TRBV5-8, the J call TRBJ2-7; TRBD1 matches 8 bases. Germline loops: CDR1 SGHTS, CDR2 YDEGEE. Trimming cost V 3 bases and J 0 bases; bases outside gene matches: 5. CDR3 length: 15 residues. In DNA form, the CDR3 reads TGTGCCAGCAGCTCCCTGGACAGGGTCTCCTACGAGCAGTACTTC. Translated: CASSSLDRVSYEQYF.

The V call is TRBV7-2, the J call TRBJ2-2, with 11 positions matching TRBD2. CDR3 length: 16 residues. Germline V gene sequence: CDR1 SGHTA, CDR2 FQGNSA. Germline trimming cut 0 bases from V and 7 bases from J; bases unmatched to any gene: 4. This chain's CDR3 is CASSLASGRAHGELFF. The CDR3 DNA is TGTGCCAGCAGCTTAGCTAGCGGGAGGGCCCACGGGGAGCTGTTTTTT.

The chain links TRBV19 to TRBJ1-6; D remains ambiguous. This CDR3 contains 15 residues. CDR1 is LNHDA, CDR2 SQIVND, per germline (reference sequence). The V gene lost 6 bases and the J gene lost 1 base, with 10 bases spanning the gap. The CDR3 loop is CASREGGSYNSPLHF. As DNA, the CDR3 is TGTGCCAGTAGGGAAGGCGGTTCCTATAATTCACCCCTCCACTTT. The complete variable domain, with remaining parts taken from reference TRBV19 and TRBJ1-6, reads DGGITQSPKYLFRKEGQNVTLSCEQNLNHDAMYWYRQDPGQGLRLIYYSQIVNDFQKGDIAEGYSVSREKKESFPLTVTSAQKNPTAFYLCASREGGSYNSPLHFGNGTRLTVT.

J is TRBJ2-5 and V is TRBV30; possible D gene TRBD1, 5 bases. Germline values: CDR1 GTSNPN, CDR2 SVGIG (reference sequence). Trimming removed 3 bases at V and 2 bases at J, with 10 bases between. The CDR3 runs to 13 residues. The CDR3 nucleotides are TGTGCCTGGAGCCGAGGACATCAAGAGACCCAGTACTTC. Translating it yields CAWSRGHQETQYF.

V and J are TRBV18 and TRBJ1-2; tentative D call: TRBD1 (6 bases). CDR1 and CDR2 from the germline V gene are KGHSH and LQKENI. Trimming left V 0 bases short and J 1 base short, with 9 bases between. The CDR3 has 15 residues. CDR3 bases: TGTGCCAGCTCACCACCACGGACAGATAACTATGGCTACACCTTC. Translated, it gives CASSPPRTDNYGYTF.

The chain is built from TRBV6-2 or TRBV6-3 and TRBJ2-2; 13 nucleotides align to TRBD2. Germline CDR1 is MNHEY and CDR2 is SVGEGT. Trimming cost V 2 bases and J 7 bases; bases outside gene matches: 10. CDR3 length: 18 residues. The CDR3 bases are TGTGCCAGCAGTTACCCGAACCCGGGACTAGCGGGATTCGGGGAGCTGTTTTTT. Translated: CASSYPNPGLAGFGELFF.

This chain connects TRBV4-3 to TRBJ1-2; D possibly corresponds to TRBD1 (5 bases). V lost 4 bases to trimming and J lost 3 bases, with 15 bases between them. Germline CDR1 reads LGHNA; CDR2 reads YSLEER. This CDR3 contains 15 residues. The CDR3 protein is CASSPGRGTDYGYTF. In DNA, the CDR3 is TGCGCCAGCAGCCCAGGAAGGGGAACCGACTATGGCTACACCTTC.

The chain combines TRBV1 with TRBJ2-1; the D segment call TRBD2 is taken from the table without a DNA check. TRBV1 has pseudogene status. The length of the CDR3 is 16 residues. The chain's CDR3 is CTSSQEGGTYYNEQFF. The CDR3 DNA follows: TGCACCAGCAGCCAAGAGGGGGGGACCTACTACAATGAGCAGTTCTTC.

The chain combines TRBV2 with TRBJ2-2; D unclear. The CDR3 is 13 residues long. Deletions cut 9 bases from V and 1 base from J, with 9 bases between. From germline, CDR1 is SNHLY and CDR2 FYNNEI. The CDR3 sequence is CARNRENTGELFF. As DNA, the CDR3 is TGTGCCAGGAACAGAGAGAACACCGGGGAGCTGTTTTTT.

This clone turned up a few times. The CDR3 sequence: CASVRGPNTGELFF. For the CDR3, the DNA is TGTGCCAGCGTGAGAGGCCCGAACACCGGGGAGCTGTTTTTT. The chain links TRBV6-5 to TRBJ2-2; D unresolved. CDR1 and CDR2 from the germline V gene are MNHEY and SVGAGI. Trimming stripped 8 bases from V and 0 bases from J, with 10 bases between. The CDR3 runs 14 residues.

The table lists this clone with a count of one. V gene TRBV19 combines with J gene TRBJ2-2, with 8 bases lining up with TRBD2. The V and J ends lost 3 bases and 5 bases, in that order; junction bases with no gene match: 2. The germline V gene has CDR1 LNHDA and CDR2 SQIVND (reference sequence). CDR3 length: 14 residues. In DNA, the CDR3 is TGTGCCAGTAGTATTCGGGGGGGAACCGGGGAGCTGTTTTTT. Translating gives CASSIRGGTGELFF.

The V and J genes are TRBV14 and TRBJ1-1, with D hard to call. Germline V lookup: CDR1 SGHDN, CDR2 FVKESK. V was trimmed by 3 bases and J by 1 base, leaving 12 bases between them. The CDR3 consists of 15 residues. DNA for the CDR3: TGTGCCAGCAGCCATCGAACCGGGAGGAACACTGAAGCTTTCTTT. As protein: CASSHRTGRNTEAFF.

This chain uses TRBV27 with TRBJ2-1; D gene ambiguous. The CDR3 is 12 residues long. V lost 4 bases and J 10 bases, leaving 11 bases between the germline ends. Germline-derived CDR1 and CDR2 are MNHEY and SMNVEV (reference sequence). The chain's CDR3 is CASSSGPMEQFF. The CDR3 DNA reads TGTGCCAGCAGTTCTGGCCCGATGGAGCAGTTCTTC.

The genes are TRBV20-1 and TRBJ2-3, with unresolved D. CDR3 length equals 11 residues. Trimming removed 6 bases from V and 6 bases from J, with 10 bases in between. CDR1 is DFQATT, CDR2 SNEGSKA, per germline (reference sequence). The CDR3 loop reads CSALNRDTQYF. In DNA form, the CDR3 reads TGCAGTGCACTGAACCGGGATACGCAGTATTTT.

The V call is TRBV28, the J call TRBJ1-1, with TRBD1 identical over 8 bases. Germline trimming cut 5 bases from V and 1 base from J; bases unmatched to any gene: 6. Germline CDR1 and CDR2: MDHEN and SYDVKM. The CDR3 is 15 residues long. The CDR3 spells CASSRTGLGNTEAFF. The CDR3 nucleotides are TGTGCCAGCAGTCGGACAGGGCTAGGGAACACTGAAGCTTTCTTT.

The genes are TRBV28 and TRBJ1-1; no clear D. V lost 8 bases to trimming and J lost 6 bases, with 19 bases between them. Germline CDR1 and CDR2: MDHEN and SYDVKM. CDR3 length: 14 amino acids. The CDR3 region has the DNA TGTGCCAGCCGCCCATTGGCTTTGGTGGCTGAAGCTTTCTTT. It codes for CASRPLALVAEAFF.

V gene TRBV2 combines with J gene TRBJ2-1; perhaps TRBD1 as D (7 bases). Looked up from germline, CDR1 is SNHLY and CDR2 is FYNNEI. The CDR3 spans 14 residues. V was cut by 6 bases and J by 1 base, with 10 bases left in between. This chain's CDR3 is CASRRDSSYNEQFF. CDR3 in DNA: TGTGCCAGCAGGCGGGACAGTTCCTACAATGAGCAGTTCTTC.